The 14 T cell receptor beta chains reported below all come from one sample, sequenced in a study of graft-versus-host responses after intestinal transplantation. Sequencing used immunoSEQ multiplex PCR; TCRdb keeps in-frame clones, though not all of them. The sample records over 100,000 clones, about 95% being singletons. Their target antigens are unknown. The sample here was unstimulated CD8+ T cells sorted from spleen or lymph node cells, taken before intestinal transplant. These receptors all come from a human donor who received an intestinal transplant.

This clone was seen only once. The V call is TRBV28, the J call TRBJ1-6; TRBD1 is a possible D gene (6 bases). Trimming removed 3 bases from V and 14 bases from J, with 26 bases in between. The CDR3 has 17 amino acids. Germline V CDR1 and CDR2: MDHEN, SYDVKM. As DNA, the CDR3 is TGTGCCAGCAGTTTCACTTCGGGCAGGGGACTAAATTCCGCCCTCCACTTT. This translates into CASSFTSGRGLNSALHF. Full variable domain (missing parts from reference TRBV28 and TRBJ1-6): DVKVTQSSRYLVKRTGEKVFLECVQDMDHENMFWYRQDPGLGLRLIYFSYDVKMKEKGDIPEGYSVSREKKERFSLILESASTNQTSMYLCASSFTSGRGLNSALHFGNGTRLTVT.

As DNA, the CDR3 is TGCGCCAGCAGCCGTAACGGGGACAGGAGCTCCTACGAGCAGTACTTC. Encoded protein: CASSRNGDRSSYEQYF. The chain joins TRBV4-1 to TRBJ2-7; 8 nucleotides align to TRBD1. The germline V gene has CDR1 MGHRA and CDR2 YSYEKL. The CDR3 spans 16 residues. J gave up 0 bases and V 4 bases, and 8 bases lay outside the gene matches.

Points on this clone: Different DNA sequences within this sample yield the same CDR3. This chain joins TRBV15 and TRBJ2-5; D is unclear. Germline CDR1 is LNHNV and CDR2 is YYDKDF (reference sequence). Trimming stripped 0 bases from V and 3 bases from J, with 8 bases between. The CDR3 has 14 residues. The CDR3 loop is CATSRDLTEETQYF. Written as DNA, the CDR3 is TGTGCCACCAGCAGAGACCTGACGGAAGAGACCCAGTACTTC. Complete variable domain (other parts from reference TRBV15 and TRBJ2-5): DAMVIQNPRYQVTQFGKPVTLSCSQTLNHNVMYWYQQKSSQAPKLLFHYYDKDFNNEADTPDNFQSRRPNTSFCFLDIRSPGLGDTAMYLCATSRDLTEETQYFGPGTRLLVL.

The genes are TRBV11-2 and TRBJ2-5; D may be TRBD2 (5 bases). CDR3 length equals 14 residues. Germline loops: CDR1 SGHAT, CDR2 FQNNGV. Deletions cut 0 bases from V and 4 bases from J, with 9 bases between. The CDR3 loop is CASSLDDYPETQYF. In DNA, the CDR3 is TGTGCCAGCAGCTTAGACGACTATCCAGAGACCCAGTACTTC. Supplemented by reference TRBV11-2 and TRBJ2-5, the full variable domain reads EAGVAQSPRYKIIEKRQSVAFWCNPISGHATLYWYQQILGQGPKLLIQFQNNGVVDDSQLPKDRFSAERLKGVDSTLKIQPAKLEDSAVYLCASSLDDYPETQYFGPGTRLLVL.

V and J are TRBV4-3 and TRBJ1-6; D perhaps matches TRBD1 (6 bases). Looked up from germline, CDR1 is LGHNA and CDR2 is YSLEER. There are 17 residues in the CDR3. Trimming took 3 bases from V and 9 from J, leaving 21 bases between them. The CDR3: CASSHNWGPWEGSPLHF. The CDR3, as DNA: TGCGCCAGCAGCCACAACTGGGGGCCTTGGGAGGGTTCACCCCTCCACTTT.

The chain employs TRBV7-3 and TRBJ2-3; unclear D gene. V shed 3 bases and J shed 2 bases, with 6 bases lying between them. The CDR3 covers 13 residues. Germline CDR1 is SGHTA and CDR2 is FQGTGA. The CDR3 DNA sequence: TGTGCCAGCAGCTTCACGATCACAGATACGCAGTATTTT. Its protein is CASSFTITDTQYF.

The J gene is TRBJ2-2, the V gene TRBV9; possible D gene TRBD1, 6 bases. Germline V lookup: CDR1 SGDLS, CDR2 YYNGEE. V lost 3 bases, J lost 0 bases, and 15 bases lay in between. This CDR3 has 17 amino acids. This CDR3 is CASSGGWDTPNTGELFF. Here the CDR3 DNA reads TGTGCCAGCAGCGGAGGATGGGACACACCGAACACCGGGGAGCTGTTTTTT.

This rearrangement joins TRBV28 to TRBJ2-7, with no clear D. Germline CDR1 reads MDHEN; CDR2 reads SYDVKM. Trimming shortened V by 3 bases and J by 6 bases, and 18 bases separated the two germline ends. CDR3 size: 15 residues. The CDR3 is CASSLSRRGRTEQYF. Written as DNA, the CDR3 is TGTGCCAGCAGTTTGAGTCGACGAGGAAGAACCGAGCAGTACTTC. The full variable domain, rest sourced from reference TRBV28 and TRBJ2-7, is DVKVTQSSRYLVKRTGEKVFLECVQDMDHENMFWYRQDPGLGLRLIYFSYDVKMKEKGDIPEGYSVSREKKERFSLILESASTNQTSMYLCASSLSRRGRTEQYFGPGTRLTVT.

J is TRBJ1-5 and V is TRBV4-1, with no clear D. CDR3 length: 15 residues. Germline V gene sequence: CDR1 MGHRA, CDR2 YSYEKL. The V end lost 1 base, the J end lost 4 bases, and 11 bases lay between the germline ends. The CDR3 sequence: CASSQVHLGNQPQHF. CDR3 nucleotide sequence: TGCGCCAGCAGCCAAGTCCACCTAGGAAATCAGCCCCAGCATTTT.

The rearrangement links TRBV19 to TRBJ1-1; 7 positions match TRBD1. Trimming at V came to 7 bases and at J to 3 bases, leaving 8 bases not matched to a gene. CDR1 and CDR2 (germline): LNHDA, SQIVND (reference sequence). This CDR3 contains 14 residues. The CDR3 protein is CASNPGTVHTEAFF. The CDR3 coding sequence is TGTGCCAGTAACCCGGGGACAGTTCACACTGAAGCTTTCTTT.

In its sample, this clone was seen once. The V gene is TRBV13, the J gene TRBJ2-7, with 8 positions matching TRBD1. The trim removed 8 bases at V and 5 bases at J, leaving 11 bases unmatched. The CDR3 length is 14 residues. The germline V gene has CDR1 PRHDT and CDR2 FYEKMQ (reference sequence). The DNA for the CDR3 is TGTGCCAGCGGCGGGACAGGTCATGTGCACGAGCAGTACTTC. Translating gives CASGGTGHVHEQYF. The full variable domain, completed using reference TRBV13 and TRBJ2-7, is AAGVIQSPRHLIKEKRETATLKCYPIPRHDTVYWYQQGPGQDPQFLISFYEKMQSDKGSIPDRFSAQQFSDYHSELNMSSLELGDSALYFCASGGTGHVHEQYFGPGTRLTVT.

V gene TRBV4-1 combines with J gene TRBJ2-7; TRBD1 matches at 9 bases. The V gene's germline CDR1 is MGHRA and CDR2 YSYEKL. The CDR3 covers 15 residues. The ends lost 2 bases at V and 7 bases at J; junction bases unmatched: 9. The CDR3 sequence: CASSQRTGESGEQYF. The CDR3 DNA is TGCGCCAGCAGCCAAAGGACAGGGGAATCGGGAGAGCAGTACTTC.

The rearrangement uses TRBV27 and TRBJ1-3; D ambiguous. Deletions cut 0 bases from V and 2 bases from J, with 11 bases between. The CDR3 consists of 16 residues. Germline assignment: CDR1 MNHEY and CDR2 SMNVEV (reference sequence). The CDR3 sequence is CASSLSLRAPGNTIYF. CDR3 sequence (DNA): TGTGCCAGCAGTTTATCGTTAAGGGCTCCTGGAAACACCATATATTTT.

This chain links TRBV7-3 with TRBJ1-1; D is perhaps TRBD1 (6 bases). This CDR3 spans 14 amino acids. Germline lookup yields CDR1 SGHTA and CDR2 FQGTGA. Trimming took 5 bases from V and 8 from J, leaving 18 bases between them. The CDR3 is CASSPTPTGTEAFF. The CDR3, as DNA: TGTGCCAGCAGCCCCACCCCTACAGGGACCGAAGCTTTCTTT. Using reference TRBV7-3 and TRBJ1-1 for the parts outside the CDR3, the full variable domain is GAGVSQTPSNKVTEKGKYVELRCDPISGHTALYWYRQSLGQGPEFLIYFQGTGAADDSGLPNDRFFAVRPEGSVSTLKIQRTERGDSAVYLCASSPTPTGTEAFFGQGTRLTVV.